This paragraph reports one T cell receptor beta chain. This record comes from a study of blood T cell repertoires in COVID-19. Study-wide background: COVID-19 samples from acute and convalescent phases originated in the United States, Italy and Spain. T cells, B-cell-depleted T cells, or PBMCs provided the cDNA or gDNA that served as material.

How the authors handled the data: How many nucleated cells were present was estimated from reference gene primer amplification. Using immunoSEQ multiplex PCR, the repertoire was profiled, and TCRdb retains in-frame clones only, with some absent. The V and J calls and the clone size are those of that table, but D and trimming were determined from the DNA. Here the sample spans some 120,000 clones, around nine tenths being singletons. The ends lost 3 bases at V and 6 bases at J; junction bases unmatched: 6. The CDR3 spans 15 residues. Germline V gene sequence: CDR1 SNHLY, CDR2 FYNNEI. The J gene is TRBJ1-5, the V gene TRBV2; 9 nucleotides agree with TRBD1. What was sequenced was peripheral blood. The clonotype originates from a human donor with active COVID-19. The donor label of this sample is uncertain. The CDR3 bases are TGTGCCAGCAGTGATGCATACAGGGGGCTTCAGCCCCAGCATTTT. Amino acids: CASSDAYRGLQPQHF.